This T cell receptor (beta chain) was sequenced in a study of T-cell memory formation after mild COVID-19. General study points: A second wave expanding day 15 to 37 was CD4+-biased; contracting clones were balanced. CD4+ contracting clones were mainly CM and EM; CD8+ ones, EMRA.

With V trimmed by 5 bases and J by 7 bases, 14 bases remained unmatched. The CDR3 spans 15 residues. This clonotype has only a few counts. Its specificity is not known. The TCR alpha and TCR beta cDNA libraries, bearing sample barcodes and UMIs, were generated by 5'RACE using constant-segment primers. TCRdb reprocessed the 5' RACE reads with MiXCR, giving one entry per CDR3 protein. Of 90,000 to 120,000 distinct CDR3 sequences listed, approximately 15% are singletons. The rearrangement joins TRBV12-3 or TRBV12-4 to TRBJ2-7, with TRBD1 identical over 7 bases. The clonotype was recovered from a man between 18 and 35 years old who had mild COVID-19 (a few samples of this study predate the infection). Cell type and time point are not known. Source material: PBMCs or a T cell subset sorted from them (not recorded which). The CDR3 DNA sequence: TGTGCCAGCAGTCGCAGTCCGACAGGGTTAAGTGAGCAGTACTTC. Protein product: CASSRSPTGLSEQYF.